This TCR beta chain appears in the sequencing data of a study of blood T cell repertoires in COVID-19. Study-level background: Both acute and convalescent COVID-19 samples were obtained from the United States, Italy and Spain. Nucleic acid was either cDNA or gDNA, and it came from T cells, B-cell-depleted T cells, or PBMCs.

The V and J ends lost 5 bases and 4 bases respectively, with 12 bases between them. Germline V gene lookup returns CDR1 SGHAT and CDR2 FQNNGV. This CDR3 region has 14 residues. Clones were read by immunoSEQ multiplex PCR, and TCRdb kept only the in-frame ones, dropping some. The sample yields about 300,000 clones, about 82% seen once. This receptor was taken from a woman aged 45-59 years with acute or convalescent COVID-19. The V gene is TRBV11-2, the J gene TRBJ2-1; D perhaps matches TRBD2 (5 bases). The sequenced sample was peripheral blood. The CDR3 region has the DNA TGTGCCAGCAGCCCCAACAGCGGATACAATGAGCAGTTCTTC. Encoded protein: CASSPNSGYNEQFF.